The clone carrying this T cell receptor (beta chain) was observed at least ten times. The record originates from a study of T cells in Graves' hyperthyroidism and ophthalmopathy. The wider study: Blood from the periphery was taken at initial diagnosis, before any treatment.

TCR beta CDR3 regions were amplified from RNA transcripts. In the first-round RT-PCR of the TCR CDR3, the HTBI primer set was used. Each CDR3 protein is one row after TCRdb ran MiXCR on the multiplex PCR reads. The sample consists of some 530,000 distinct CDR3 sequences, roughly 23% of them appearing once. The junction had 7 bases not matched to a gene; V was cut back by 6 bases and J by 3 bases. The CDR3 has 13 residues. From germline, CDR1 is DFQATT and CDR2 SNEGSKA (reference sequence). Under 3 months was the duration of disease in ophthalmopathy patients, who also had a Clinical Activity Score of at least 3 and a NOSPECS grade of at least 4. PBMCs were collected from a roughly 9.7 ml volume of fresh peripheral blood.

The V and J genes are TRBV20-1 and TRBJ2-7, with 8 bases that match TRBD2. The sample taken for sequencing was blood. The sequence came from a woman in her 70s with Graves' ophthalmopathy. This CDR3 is CSAPRSGGYEQYF. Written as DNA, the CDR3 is TGCAGTGCACCTAGGAGCGGGGGCTACGAGCAGTACTTC.